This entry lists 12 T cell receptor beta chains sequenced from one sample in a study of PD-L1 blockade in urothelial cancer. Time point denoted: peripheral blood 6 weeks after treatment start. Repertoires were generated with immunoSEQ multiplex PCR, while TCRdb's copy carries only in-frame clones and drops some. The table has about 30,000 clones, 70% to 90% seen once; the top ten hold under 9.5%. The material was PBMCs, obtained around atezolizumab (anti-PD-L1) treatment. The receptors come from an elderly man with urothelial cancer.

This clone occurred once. CDR3 nucleotides: TGTGCCAGCAGTTTGCGAGGGAGGGCCGCCGGGGAGCTGTTTTTT. Protein: CASSLRGRAAGELFF. The chain carries TRBV27 and TRBJ2-2, with TRBD2 matching 7 bases. The CDR3 totals 15 residues. From germline, CDR1 is MNHEY and CDR2 SMNVEV (reference sequence). V was clipped by 3 bases and J by 6 bases; unmatched bases: 7.

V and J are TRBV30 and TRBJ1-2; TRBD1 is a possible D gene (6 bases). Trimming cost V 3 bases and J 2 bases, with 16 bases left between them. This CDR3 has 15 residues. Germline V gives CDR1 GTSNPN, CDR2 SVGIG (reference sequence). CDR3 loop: CAWSLDRPLNYGYTF. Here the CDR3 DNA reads TGTGCCTGGAGCCTAGACAGGCCGTTAAACTATGGCTACACCTTC.

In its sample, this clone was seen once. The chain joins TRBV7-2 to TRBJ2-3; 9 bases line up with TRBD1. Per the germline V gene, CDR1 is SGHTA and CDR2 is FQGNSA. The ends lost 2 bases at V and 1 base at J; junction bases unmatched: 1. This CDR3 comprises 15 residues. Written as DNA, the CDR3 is TGTGCCAGCAGCTTAAGGACAGGGGGCACAGATACGCAGTATTTT. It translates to CASSLRTGGTDTQYF.

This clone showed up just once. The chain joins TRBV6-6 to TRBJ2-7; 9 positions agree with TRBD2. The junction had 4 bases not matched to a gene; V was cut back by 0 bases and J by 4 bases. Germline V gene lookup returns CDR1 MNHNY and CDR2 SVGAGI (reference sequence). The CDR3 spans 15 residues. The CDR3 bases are TGTGCCAGCAGTTACTCGGGGCGGGGGGGATACGAGCAGTACTTC. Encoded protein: CASSYSGRGGYEQYF.

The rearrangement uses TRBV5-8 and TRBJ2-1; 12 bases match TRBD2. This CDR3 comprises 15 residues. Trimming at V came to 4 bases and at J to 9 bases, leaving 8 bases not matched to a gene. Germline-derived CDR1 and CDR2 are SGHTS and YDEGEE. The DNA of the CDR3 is TGTGCCAGCAGCACAAGACTAGCGGGAGCCCGTGAGCAGTTCTTC. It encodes CASSTRLAGAREQFF.

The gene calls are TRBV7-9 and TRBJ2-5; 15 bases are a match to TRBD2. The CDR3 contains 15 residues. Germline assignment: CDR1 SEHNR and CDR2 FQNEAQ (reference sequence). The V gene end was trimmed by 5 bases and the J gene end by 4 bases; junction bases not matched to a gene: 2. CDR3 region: CASSPGLAGGETQYF. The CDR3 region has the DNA TGTGCCAGCAGCCCGGGACTAGCGGGAGGAGAGACCCAGTACTTC. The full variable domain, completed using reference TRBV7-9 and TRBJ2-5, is DTGVSQNPRHKITKRGQNVTFRCDPISEHNRLYWYRQTLGQGPEFLTYFQNEAQLEKSRLLSDRFSAERPKGSFSTLEIQRTEQGDSAMYLCASSPGLAGGETQYFGPGTRLLVL.

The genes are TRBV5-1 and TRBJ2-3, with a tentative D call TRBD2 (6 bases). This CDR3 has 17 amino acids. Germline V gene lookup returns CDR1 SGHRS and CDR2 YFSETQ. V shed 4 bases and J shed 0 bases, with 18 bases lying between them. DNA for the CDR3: TGCGCCAGCAGCCGAGTCGGAGCGGGTACTAGCACAGATACGCAGTATTTT. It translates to CASSRVGAGTSTDTQYF.

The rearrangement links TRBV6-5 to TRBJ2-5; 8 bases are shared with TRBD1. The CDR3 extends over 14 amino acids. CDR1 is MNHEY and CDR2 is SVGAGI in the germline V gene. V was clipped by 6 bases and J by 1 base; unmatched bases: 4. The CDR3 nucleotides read TGTGCCAGCAGCAAGGACAGGGCCCAAGAGACCCAGTACTTC. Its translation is CASSKDRAQETQYF.

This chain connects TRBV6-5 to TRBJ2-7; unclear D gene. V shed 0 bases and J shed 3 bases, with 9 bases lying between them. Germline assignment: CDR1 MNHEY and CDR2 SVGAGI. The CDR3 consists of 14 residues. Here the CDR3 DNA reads TGTGCCAGCAGTTACTCGAATGACATCTACGAGCAGTACTTC. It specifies CASSYSNDIYEQYF.

The CDR3 nucleotides are TGTGCCAGCAGCCCCCGTCTAGCGGGAGGCGCCTACAATGAGCAGTTCTTC. This translates into CASSPRLAGGAYNEQFF. This chain links TRBV7-6 with TRBJ2-1, with 11 bases identical to TRBD2. Germline V gene data show CDR1 as SGHVS and CDR2 as FNYEAQ. With 5 bases clipped from V and 2 bases from J, the junction kept 8 bases outside the gene matches. This CDR3 has 17 residues. The whole variable domain, remainder taken from reference TRBV7-6 and TRBJ2-1, is GAGVSQSPRYKVTKRGQDVALRCDPISGHVSLYWYRQALGQGPEFLTYFNYEAQQDKSGLPNDRFSAERPEGSISTLTIQRTEQRDSAMYRCASSPRLAGGAYNEQFFGPGTRLTVL.

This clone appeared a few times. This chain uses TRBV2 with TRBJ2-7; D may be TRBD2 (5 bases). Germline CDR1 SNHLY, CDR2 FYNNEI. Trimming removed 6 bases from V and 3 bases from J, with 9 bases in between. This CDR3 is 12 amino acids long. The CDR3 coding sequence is TGTGCCAGCAGAGCGGACGGCTACGAGCAGTACTTC. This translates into CASRADGYEQYF.

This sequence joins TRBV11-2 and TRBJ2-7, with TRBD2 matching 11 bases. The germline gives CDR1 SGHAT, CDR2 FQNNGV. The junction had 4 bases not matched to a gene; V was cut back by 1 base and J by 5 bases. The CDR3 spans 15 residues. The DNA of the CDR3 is TGTGCCAGCAGCTTAGCACTAGCGGGAGTCCACGAGCAGTACTTC. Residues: CASSLALAGVHEQYF.